These 26 T cell receptor beta chains were all obtained from the same sample, sequenced in a study of cytomegalovirus exposure and HLA in healthy donors. The PCR used 60 Vbeta and 13 Jbeta primers. TCRdb keeps only in-frame clones here, not all; method: immunoSEQ multiplex PCR. The table shows approximately 140,000 clones, with around three quarters occurring only once. Sequencing was performed on PBMCs. These receptors were taken from a woman between 35 and 50 years old in good health and CMV-seropositive.

The gene calls are TRBV27 and TRBJ2-7; D may be TRBD1 (5 bases). The CDR3 spans 15 residues. V lost 3 bases to trimming and J lost 6 bases, with 18 bases between them. The germline gives CDR1 MNHEY, CDR2 SMNVEV (reference sequence). DNA for the CDR3: TGTGCCAGCAGTTTTACCCCAGGGCCTATGGTCGAGCAGTACTTC. It encodes CASSFTPGPMVEQYF.

Regarding this clone: At one of its ends the junction is not consistent with the germline gene, which may arise from a read error. The chain is built from TRBV7-9 and TRBJ2-1; D is unresolved. Per the germline V gene, CDR1 is SEHNR and CDR2 is FQNEAQ (reference sequence). This CDR3 has 16 residues. The CDR3 loop reads CSSSYSYQAIYNEQFF. The CDR3 bases are TGTTCCAGCAGCTACTCTTACCAAGCGATATACAATGAGCAGTTCTTC.

The sample holds a few counts of this clone. The chain has TRBV14 and TRBJ2-5, with D possibly being TRBD1 (5 bases). V lost 1 base, J lost 5 bases, and 11 bases lay in between. Germline V gene lookup returns CDR1 SGHDN and CDR2 FVKESK. This CDR3 has 14 amino acids. CDR3: CASSQVQARETQYF. The CDR3 DNA follows: TGTGCCAGCAGCCAAGTACAGGCGCGGGAGACCCAGTACTTC.

The chain carries TRBV9 and TRBJ2-7, with D possibly being TRBD1 (5 bases). Germline CDR1 reads SGDLS; CDR2 reads YYNGEE. The CDR3 extends over 15 amino acids. The germline V and J ends were trimmed by 4 bases and 2 bases, with 16 bases remaining between them. CDR3 in amino acids: CASSPSTAIPYEQYF. DNA for the CDR3: TGTGCCAGCAGCCCGTCGACAGCAATCCCCTACGAGCAGTACTTC.

The V gene is TRBV7-9, the J gene TRBJ1-4; D possibly corresponds to TRBD1 (6 bases). Trimming stripped 5 bases from V and 8 bases from J, with 15 bases between. This CDR3 region has 14 residues. CDR1 and CDR2 (germline): SEHNR, FQNEAQ (reference sequence). In DNA, the CDR3 is TGTGCCAGCAGCCCAGGGACATCATACGAAAAACTGTTTTTT. Translating gives CASSPGTSYEKLFF.

The V and J genes are TRBV2 and TRBJ2-5; tentative D call: TRBD2 (6 bases). The germline V and J ends were trimmed by 3 bases and 3 bases, with 11 bases remaining between them. The germline gives CDR1 SNHLY, CDR2 FYNNEI. The CDR3 length is 14 residues. The CDR3, as DNA: TGTGCCAGCAGTGACGGAGGCGGGAAAGAGACCCAGTACTTC. Translating it yields CASSDGGGKETQYF.

V usage is TRBV10-3 and J usage is TRBJ2-7, with 10 positions matching TRBD2. CDR3 length equals 14 residues. V was pared by 10 bases and J by 0 bases, with 6 bases of the junction left unmatched. Germline CDR1 and CDR2: ENHRY and SYGVKD. CDR3: CATTSGTFSYEQYF. The CDR3 coding sequence is TGTGCCACCACTAGCGGGACCTTCTCCTACGAGCAGTACTTC.

V usage is TRBV29-1 and J usage is TRBJ2-3; TRBD2 matches at 8 bases. The germline V gene encodes CDR1 SQVTM and CDR2 ANQGSEA. Germline trimming cut 4 bases from V and 4 bases from J; bases unmatched to any gene: 4. The CDR3 extends over 13 amino acids. CDR3 sequence reads: CSVASGWADTQYF. The DNA of the CDR3 is TGCAGCGTTGCTAGCGGGTGGGCAGATACGCAGTATTTT.

The chain couples TRBV13 to TRBJ1-1, with unresolved D. Looked up from germline, CDR1 is PRHDT and CDR2 is FYEKMQ (reference sequence). Between the trimmed V and J ends, which lost 2 bases and 5 bases, there was a span of 15 bases. CDR3 length: 15 residues. The CDR3 here is CASSLYAGLGTEAFF. Here the CDR3 DNA reads TGTGCCAGCAGCTTATATGCCGGACTTGGAACTGAAGCTTTCTTT.

This chain links TRBV6-4 with TRBJ2-2; 14 positions agree with TRBD2. Per germline, CDR1 MRHNA and CDR2 SNTAGT. Losses at the gene ends were 6 bases for V and 3 bases for J; bases not matched to a gene: 3. The CDR3 contains 16 residues. CDR3 region: CASSVGLAGDTGELFF. The CDR3 DNA reads as TGTGCCAGCAGCGTGGGACTAGCGGGAGACACCGGGGAGCTGTTTTTT.

The CDR3 coding sequence is TGCGCCAGCAGCCCCCAACCAGGGGGGAACACTGAAGCTTTCTTT. Encoded protein: CASSPQPGGNTEAFF. The chain uses TRBV5-1 and TRBJ1-1; 7 bases are a match to TRBD1. Germline values: CDR1 SGHRS, CDR2 YFSETQ. J was trimmed by 1 base and V by 4 bases; bases with no gene match: 7. This CDR3 comprises 15 residues.

This sequence joins TRBV6-5 and TRBJ2-2; D might be TRBD1 (5 bases). Trimming stripped 4 bases from V and 2 bases from J, with 8 bases between. The CDR3 is 14 amino acids. Per germline, CDR1 MNHEY and CDR2 SVGAGI. The DNA for the CDR3 is TGTGCCAGCAGTTCCGACAGAAACACCGGGGAGCTGTTTTTT. Its translation is CASSSDRNTGELFF.

This chain's CDR3 is CASRRTGSTTYEQYF. CDR3 DNA sequence: TGCGCCAGCAGGCGGACAGGGAGTACGACCTACGAGCAGTACTTC. This chain connects TRBV5-1 to TRBJ2-7; 8 bases align to TRBD1. V lost 5 bases to trimming and J lost 2 bases; unmatched junction nucleotides: 9. In germline, CDR1 is SGHRS, CDR2 YFSETQ. The CDR3 sequence is 15 residues long. The full variable domain, completed using reference TRBV5-1 and TRBJ2-7, is KAGVTQTPRYLIKTRGQQVTLSCSPISGHRSVSWYQQTPGQGLQFLFEYFSETQRNKGNFPGRFSGRQFSNSRSEMNVSTLELGDSALYLCASRRTGSTTYEQYFGPGTRLTVT.

This clone came up once. V and J are TRBV29-1 and TRBJ2-7, with D possibly matching TRBD1 (6 bases). The CDR3 is 14 residues long. Germline CDR1 SQVTM, CDR2 ANQGSEA. With 6 bases removed from V and 1 base from J, the gap between germline ends came to 16 bases. The CDR3 reads CSVSGQSDSYEQYF. The CDR3 DNA reads TGCAGCGTCTCTGGACAGAGTGATTCCTACGAGCAGTACTTC.

CDR3 region: CASTPRGGLAISTDTQYF. The CDR3 coding sequence is TGTGCCAGCACCCCGCGGGGTGGGCTAGCGATAAGCACAGATACGCAGTATTTT. The chain uses TRBV7-9 and TRBJ2-3; possible D gene TRBD2, 6 bases. The ends were cut back, 7 bases at V and 0 bases at J, with 23 bases in the middle. Germline V gives CDR1 SEHNR, CDR2 FQNEAQ (reference sequence). CDR3 size: 18 residues.

The gene calls are TRBV6-6 and TRBJ2-7; TRBD2 is a possible D gene (5 bases). CDR3 size: 14 residues. Germline CDR1 and CDR2: MNHNY and SVGAGI (reference sequence). V lost 0 bases and J lost 5, with 11 bases in between. The CDR3 here is CASSYSLGRNEQYF. CDR3 nucleotide sequence: TGTGCCAGCAGTTACTCGCTGGGGAGAAACGAGCAGTACTTC.

V usage is TRBV6-1 and J usage is TRBJ1-6; no definite D call. Looked up from germline, CDR1 is MNHNS and CDR2 is SASEGT. V lost 10 bases to trimming and J lost 14 bases, with 21 bases between them. The CDR3 length is 13 residues. The CDR3 region is CATSPATGSTLHF. The CDR3 DNA follows: TGTGCCACCTCGCCGGCTACGGGGTCGACCCTCCACTTT.

The gene calls are TRBV6-4 and TRBJ2-3; 8 nucleotides align to TRBD2. The trim removed 3 bases at V and 9 bases at J, leaving 8 bases unmatched. The CDR3 covers 14 residues. Per germline, CDR1 MRHNA and CDR2 SNTAGT. CDR3 protein: CASSELAGFGTQYF. The DNA of the CDR3 is TGTGCCAGCAGTGAGTTAGCGGGATTCGGCACGCAGTATTTT.

The rearrangement links TRBV2 to TRBJ2-1, with TRBD1 as a possible D gene (5 bases). Trimming took off 4 bases at V and 0 bases at J, with 10 bases between the two ends. The CDR3 runs to 15 residues. CDR1 is SNHLY and CDR2 is FYNNEI in the germline V gene. The CDR3 is CASSGGWSSYNEQFF. The CDR3 DNA follows: TGTGCCAGCAGTGGGGGCTGGAGCTCCTACAATGAGCAGTTCTTC.

The chain combines TRBV29-1 with TRBJ2-3; 10 nucleotides line up with TRBD2. Germline V lookup: CDR1 SQVTM, CDR2 ANQGSEA. V dropped 6 bases and J dropped 1; count of bases not matched to a gene: 4. The CDR3 sequence is 14 residues long. The CDR3 reads CSVPLAGGTDTQYF. The CDR3 nucleotides are TGCAGCGTCCCCCTAGCGGGGGGCACAGATACGCAGTATTTT.

The rearrangement uses TRBV5-1 and TRBJ1-3; a possible D gene is TRBD1 (5 bases). Germline V gene lookup returns CDR1 SGHRS and CDR2 YFSETQ. V lost 4 bases to trimming and J lost 4 bases, with 18 bases between them. The CDR3 sequence is 16 residues long. The CDR3: CASSPNPGGEGNTIYF. For the CDR3, the DNA is TGCGCCAGCAGCCCAAACCCAGGAGGGGAGGGAAACACCATATATTTT.

The gene calls are TRBV5-1 and TRBJ2-3; TRBD1 aligns across 10 bases. Germline CDR1 SGHRS, CDR2 YFSETQ. The CDR3 is 14 amino acids. V was pared by 2 bases and J by 4 bases, with 1 base of the junction left unmatched. The CDR3 loop reads CASSLGTGADTQYF. The CDR3 nucleotides read TGCGCCAGCAGCTTAGGGACAGGGGCAGATACGCAGTATTTT.

The chain uses TRBV6-5 and TRBJ2-7; 10 nucleotides match TRBD1. Losses at the gene ends were 4 bases for V and 6 bases for J; bases not matched to a gene: 6. Germline lookup yields CDR1 MNHEY and CDR2 SVGAGI. This CDR3 region has 14 residues. The CDR3 loop reads CASSLSGTGVEQYF. CDR3 DNA sequence: TGTGCCAGCAGTTTATCCGGGACAGGGGTCGAGCAGTACTTC.

In DNA form, the CDR3 reads TGTGCCAGCAGCTTGTACAGACGATCCTACGAGCAGTACTTC. Amino acids: CASSLYRRSYEQYF. The chain combines TRBV7-2 with TRBJ2-7; the D is unclear. V lost 3 bases and J lost 1, with 10 bases in between. This CDR3 has 14 amino acids. Germline V gives CDR1 SGHTA, CDR2 FQGNSA.

The CDR3 DNA sequence: TGTGCCAGTACCGCGGACAGGGGCCACTCACCCCTCCACTTT. This sequence encodes CASTADRGHSPLHF. V gene TRBV19 combines with J gene TRBJ1-6, with 9 bases fitting TRBD1. Germline V gene lookup returns CDR1 LNHDA and CDR2 SQIVND (reference sequence). The CDR3 is 14 residues long. Trimming removed 7 bases from V and 10 bases from J; junction bases left unmatched: 8. The full variable domain, rest sourced from reference TRBV19 and TRBJ1-6, is DGGITQSPKYLFRKEGQNVTLSCEQNLNHDAMYWYRQDPGQGLRLIYYSQIVNDFQKGDIAEGYSVSREKKESFPLTVTSAQKNPTAFYLCASTADRGHSPLHFGNGTRLTVT.

The J gene is TRBJ2-1, the V gene TRBV6-1, with D uncertain. The CDR3 consists of 14 residues. Trimming stripped 1 base from V and 4 bases from J, with 8 bases between. In germline, CDR1 is MNHNS, CDR2 SASEGT. The CDR3 protein is CASSEDTEYNEQFF. The CDR3 DNA is TGTGCCAGCAGTGAAGACACAGAATACAATGAGCAGTTCTTC.